This T cell receptor beta chain was sequenced in a study of blood T cell repertoires in COVID-19. Study in general: Italy, Spain and the United States were the sources of the convalescent and acute COVID-19 samples. The analysed material was cDNA or gDNA that came from T cells, B-cell-depleted T cells, or PBMCs.

Source study methods: From reference gene primer amplification, estimates of nucleated cell counts were derived. Sequencing was performed with immunoSEQ multiplex PCR; in TCRdb, only in-frame clones are kept and a portion is missing. Clone size and V and J calls were adopted from that table, with D and trimming inferred from the DNA. The sample lists about 280,000 clones, roughly 85% seen once, with 4.5% to 5.5% in the top ten. Deletions cut 3 bases from V and 4 bases from J, with 13 bases between. In germline, CDR1 is MNHNS, CDR2 SASEGT. The CDR3 is 15 residues long. The receptor's source is a man aged 50-60 years with active or convalescent COVID-19. This chain uses TRBV6-1 with TRBJ2-1; maybe TRBD1 (5 bases). The material sequenced was peripheral blood. CDR3 residues: CASSESKNRYNEQFF. DNA for the CDR3: TGTGCCAGCAGTGAGAGTAAGAACAGGTACAATGAGCAGTTCTTC.